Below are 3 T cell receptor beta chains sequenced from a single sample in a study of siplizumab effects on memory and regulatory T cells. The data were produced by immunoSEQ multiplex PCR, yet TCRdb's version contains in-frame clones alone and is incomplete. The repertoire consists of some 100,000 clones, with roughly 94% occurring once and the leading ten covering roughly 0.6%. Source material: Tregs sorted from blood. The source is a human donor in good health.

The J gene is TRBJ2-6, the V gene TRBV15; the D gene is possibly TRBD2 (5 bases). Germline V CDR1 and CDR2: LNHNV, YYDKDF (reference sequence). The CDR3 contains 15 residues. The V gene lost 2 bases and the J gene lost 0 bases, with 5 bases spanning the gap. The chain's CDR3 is CATSRTSSGANVLTF. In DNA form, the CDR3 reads TGTGCCACCAGCAGAACTAGCTCTGGGGCCAACGTCCTGACTTTC.

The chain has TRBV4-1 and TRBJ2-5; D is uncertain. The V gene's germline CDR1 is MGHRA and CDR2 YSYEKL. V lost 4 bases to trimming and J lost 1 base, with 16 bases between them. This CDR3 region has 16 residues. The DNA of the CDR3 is TGCGCCAGCAGCCTCCAAGTGGGGTCCGGCCAAGAGACCCAGTACTTC. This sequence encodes CASSLQVGSGQETQYF.

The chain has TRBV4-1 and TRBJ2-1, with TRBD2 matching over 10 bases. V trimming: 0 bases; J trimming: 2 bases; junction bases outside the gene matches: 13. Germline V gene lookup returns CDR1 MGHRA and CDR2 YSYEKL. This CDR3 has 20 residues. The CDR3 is CASSQDMASGRVSAYNEQFF. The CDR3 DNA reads TGCGCCAGCAGCCAAGATATGGCTAGCGGGAGAGTAAGTGCCTACAATGAGCAGTTCTTC.